This T cell receptor (beta chain) was captured by sequencing in a study of tumor-infiltrating lymphocytes in primary liver carcinoma. From approximately 20-30 mg of unsorted bulk tissue, DNA and RNA were co-extracted together. The patients had histopathologically diagnosed primary liver carcinoma, and their disease was treated by surgical resection. Among the patients, all had chronic HBV infection and none had been treated. The CDR3 has 15 residues. Germline V gives CDR1 SGHRS, CDR2 YFSETQ. Total RNA amounting to 500 ng was the source from which TCR beta cDNA was made with a constant-region primer. What produced the TCR beta libraries was three nested multiplex PCR rounds using slightly modified ARM-PCR. Rounds one and two of PCR, each of approximately 11 cycles, were primed with TRBV1-TRBV30 forward primers and a C-beta reverse primer. TCRdb recomputed calls from the multiplex PCR reads with MiXCR, one row per CDR3 protein. Of about 190,000 distinct CDR3 sequences listed, 70% to 90% are singletons.

Worth noting for this clonotype: Relative to the germline gene, one junction end is altered; a read error may explain this.

Specimen: tumor tissue from primary liver carcinoma. The V call is TRBV5-1, the J call TRBJ1-2; the D gene is possibly TRBD1 (5 bases). The sequence derives from a man aged 40-50 years with primary liver carcinoma and hepatitis B virus infection. The CDR3 region has the DNA TGCGCCAGCAACTTGGTCGGAGGAGGGGACTATGGCTACATCTTC. Protein sequence: CASNLVGGGDYGYIF.